This entry features one T cell receptor (beta chain) sequence. The entry originates in a study of blood T cell repertoires in COVID-19. Study details: The United States, Italy and Spain were the sources of the acute and convalescent COVID-19 samples. From T cells, B-cell-depleted T cells, or PBMCs came the material, which was cDNA or gDNA.

Original handling: Researchers report that nucleated cell counts were estimated from reference gene primer amplification. TCRdb's table, derived via immunoSEQ multiplex PCR, lists solely in-frame clones and lacks some. The V and J calls and the clone size are those of that table, but D and trimming were determined from the DNA. The sample has 450,000 or so clones, around nine tenths seen once. The Seattle patients joined while their infection was active and were tracked longitudinally afterward. V was cut by 4 bases and J by 2 bases, with 14 bases left in between. The CDR3 has 15 residues. The germline CDR1 and CDR2 sequences are SGHTS and YDEGEE.

This TCR was sampled from a man aged 18 to 29 with COVID-19, enrolled during active disease. The rearrangement uses TRBV5-8 and TRBJ2-3; D is perhaps TRBD2 (6 bases). Material: peripheral blood. The CDR3 bases are TGTGCCAGCAGCCTAGGTGGAGGGTACACAGATACGCAGTATTTT. This codes for CASSLGGGYTDTQYF. The full variable domain, its missing parts supplied by reference TRBV5-8 and TRBJ2-3, is EAGVTQSPTHLIKTRGQQATLRCSPISGHTSVYWYQQALGLGLQFLLWYDEGEERNRGNFPPRFSGRQFPNYSSELNVNALELEDSALYLCASSLGGGYTDTQYFGPGTRLTVL.